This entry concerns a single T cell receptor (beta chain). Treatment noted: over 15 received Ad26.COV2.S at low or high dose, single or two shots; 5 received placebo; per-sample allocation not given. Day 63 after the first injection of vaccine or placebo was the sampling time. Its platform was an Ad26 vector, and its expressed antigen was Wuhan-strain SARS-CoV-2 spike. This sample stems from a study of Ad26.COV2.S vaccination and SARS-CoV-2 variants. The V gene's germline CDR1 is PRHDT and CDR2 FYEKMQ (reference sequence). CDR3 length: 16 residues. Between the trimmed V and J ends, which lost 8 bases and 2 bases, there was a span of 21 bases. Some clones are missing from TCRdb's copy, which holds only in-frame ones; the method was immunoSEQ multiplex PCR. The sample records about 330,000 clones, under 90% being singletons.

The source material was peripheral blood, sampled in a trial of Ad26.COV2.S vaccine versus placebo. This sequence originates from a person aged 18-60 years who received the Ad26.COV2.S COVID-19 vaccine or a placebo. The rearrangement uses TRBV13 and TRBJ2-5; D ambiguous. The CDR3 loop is CASPMPPGRNQETQYF. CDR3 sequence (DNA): TGTGCCAGCCCTATGCCCCCGGGCCGTAATCAAGAGACCCAGTACTTC.